This record covers a single T cell receptor (beta chain). Its target is unknown. The sample originates from a study of cytomegalovirus exposure and HLA in healthy donors. General study results and limits: Earlier analysis looked at TCR beta V segments, and most were productive about 87% or about 30% of the time. The study labeled 170 or so TCR beta chains cytomegalovirus-associated. Association of a missense DCLRE1C variant with TCR beta V- and J-gene trimming was reported in a later analysis.

This CDR3 has 19 amino acids. Unmatched junction bases numbered 19, after V lost 2 bases and J lost 5 bases. Per germline, CDR1 SGHTA and CDR2 FQGNSA. The PCR was carried out with 60 Vbeta primers and 13 Jbeta primers. Clones were read by immunoSEQ multiplex PCR, and TCRdb kept only the in-frame ones, dropping some. The profile covers roughly 190,000 clones, with about 83% appearing a single time and around 1.6% taken by the ten largest. Sequencing used PBMCs. The clonotype originates from a man between 40 and 49 years old in good health and CMV-seropositive. The chain joins TRBV7-2 to TRBJ1-2, with 8 positions matching TRBD1. In DNA, the CDR3 is TGTGCCAGCAGCTTAATGGGACCAGGGCCCAGGGGGCTCTCTTATGGCTACACCTTC. Translation: CASSLMGPGPRGLSYGYTF.